This passage covers 12 T cell receptor beta chains from one sample sequenced in a study of T cells after yellow fever vaccination (dated by TCRdb to about 2019). Library preparation used 5' RACE. The sample was run on an Illumina HiSeq 2500. TCRdb trimmed public reads at Q25 via fastp, called clones via MiXCR and kept in-frame beta chains. Records with the same CDR3 protein are collapsed into one entry carrying the most frequent genes and DNA. This sample comprises roughly 520,000 distinct CDR3 sequences, 21% of them detected only once. Roughly a sixth of the sample rests with the top ten. The treatment or condition tag for this specimen amounts to: live attenuated yellow fever vaccine strain. This material consisted of PBMCs, taken approximately 20 days after the first yellow fever vaccination. Receptor source: a young man who received the YFV17D yellow fever vaccine.

The V and J genes are TRBV6-1 and TRBJ2-7, with D perhaps TRBD1 (5 bases). The CDR3 is made up of 13 amino acids. CDR1 is MNHNS, CDR2 SASEGT, per germline. Trimming shortened V by 6 bases and J by 7 bases, and 16 bases separated the two germline ends. The CDR3 here is CASSKTGHREQYF. CDR3 nucleotides: TGTGCCAGCAGCAAGACCGGACACAGAGAGCAGTACTTC.

This clonotype was observed a few times. V and J are TRBV4-2 and TRBJ2-2; 7 nucleotides match TRBD1. The CDR3 length is 15 residues. Looked up from germline, CDR1 is LGHNA and CDR2 is YNFKEQ. The ends lost 1 base at V and 3 bases at J; junction bases unmatched: 2. This CDR3 reads CASSQVDRDTGELFF. For the CDR3, the DNA is TGTGCCAGCAGCCAAGTTGACAGGGACACCGGGGAGCTGTTTTTT.

The V and J genes are TRBV12-3 or TRBV12-4 and TRBJ2-3, with TRBD1 as a possible D gene (6 bases). The CDR3 covers 14 residues. V lost 6 bases and J 0 bases, leaving 10 bases between the germline ends. CDR3 amino acids: CASSQGHSTDTQYF. Written as DNA, the CDR3 is TGTGCCAGCAGCCAGGGGCACAGCACAGATACGCAGTATTTT.

The V and J genes are TRBV5-1 and TRBJ2-5, with D perhaps matching TRBD2 (6 bases). CDR1 is SGHRS and CDR2 is YFSETQ in the germline V gene. V shed 3 bases and J shed 2 bases, with 14 bases lying between them. The length of the CDR3 is 15 residues. The CDR3 nucleotides read TGCGCCAGCAGCTCAGCCGGGAGCGGACAAGAGACCCAGTACTTC. As protein: CASSSAGSGQETQYF.

The genes are TRBV12-3 or TRBV12-4 and TRBJ2-7; D is unresolved. The V gene lost 3 bases and the J gene lost 0 bases, with 12 bases spanning the gap. This CDR3 is 15 amino acids long. CDR3 bases: TGTGCCAGCAGTTTGGGGTGGTGGGACTCCTACGAGCAGTACGTC. Encoded protein: CASSLGWWDSYEQYV.

The rearrangement uses TRBV5-6 and TRBJ2-7; D tentatively fits TRBD1 or TRBD2 (6 bases each). The V end was cut by 0 bases, the J end by 0 bases, with 10 bases between. The germline gives CDR1 SGHDT, CDR2 YYEEEE. The CDR3 has 15 amino acids. The CDR3 DNA reads as TGTGCCAGCAGCTTGGCCGGGGGCGCCTCCTACGAGCAGTACTTC. It codes for CASSLAGGASYEQYF.

This rearrangement joins TRBV7-6 to TRBJ1-2; 7 bases match TRBD1. The CDR3 has 14 residues. The V segment lost 5 bases and the J segment 7 bases; nucleotides outside the gene matches: 10. CDR1 is SGHVS and CDR2 is FNYEAQ in the germline V gene. CDR3 residues: CASSPTGVLVGYTF. DNA for the CDR3: TGTGCCAGCAGCCCTACAGGGGTGTTGGTTGGCTACACCTTC.

This clonotype was observed a handful of times. The V gene is TRBV6-2 or TRBV6-3, the J gene TRBJ1-1; D gene ambiguous. Germline V gene sequence: CDR1 MNHEY, CDR2 SVGEGT. V lost 7 bases, J lost 1 base, and 10 bases lay in between. The CDR3 covers 13 residues. The CDR3 loop reads CASTRRGNTEAFF. The DNA of the CDR3 is TGTGCCAGCACCCGAAGAGGGAACACTGAAGCTTTCTTT.

This clonotype was detected a few times. The J gene is TRBJ2-3, the V gene TRBV3-1; 10 bases map to TRBD2. Germline V gene data show CDR1 as LGHDT and CDR2 as YNNKEL (reference sequence). This CDR3 has 19 residues. J was trimmed by 2 bases and V by 3 bases; bases with no gene match: 14. CDR3 coding DNA: TGTGCCAGCAGCCATGTACCCCTCTCACTAGCGGGGCCCACAGATACGCAGTATTTT. Translation gives CASSHVPLSLAGPTDTQYF.

This clonotype was observed at least ten times. The J gene is TRBJ2-5, the V gene TRBV5-6; perhaps TRBD2 as D (6 bases). From germline, CDR1 is SGHDT and CDR2 YYEEEE. This CDR3 comprises 16 residues. V was shortened by 4 bases and J by 2 bases, with 18 bases between the two germline ends. CDR3 loop: CASSPPGSRRQETQYF. The CDR3 nucleotides read TGTGCCAGCAGCCCGCCCGGGAGCAGGCGTCAAGAGACCCAGTACTTC.

The chain has TRBV10-3 and TRBJ1-2; D possibly corresponds to TRBD1 (6 bases). This CDR3 has 13 amino acids. Germline V lookup: CDR1 ENHRY, CDR2 SYGVKD. Trimming stripped 4 bases from V and 5 bases from J, with 11 bases between. The CDR3 is CAISVPTGYGYTF. CDR3 DNA: TGTGCCATCAGTGTACCGACAGGATATGGCTACACCTTC.

This clonotype was found a few times. The chain recombines TRBV11-2 with TRBJ2-5, with 9 nucleotides matching TRBD2. Germline CDR1 SGHAT, CDR2 FQNNGV. Trimming cost V 6 bases and J 3 bases; bases outside gene matches: 17. This CDR3 is 18 amino acids long. The CDR3 here is CASSFLLGGGAFKETQYF. In DNA form, the CDR3 reads TGTGCCAGCAGTTTTCTCCTGGGCGGGGGGGCCTTCAAAGAGACCCAGTACTTC.